Included here is one TCR beta chain sequence, with context. Its antigen remains unidentified. TCRdb recomputed calls from the RT-PCR reads with MiXCR, one row per CDR3 protein. The sample lists hundreds of thousands of distinct CDR3 sequences, approximately 14% seen once, with 6.5% to 8.5% in the top ten. This sample stems from a study of response to subunit inactivated influenza vaccine. The study, taken as a whole, reports: Authors suggested few new T cells are recruited by each seasonal influenza vaccination.

Trimming cost V 5 bases and J 1 base; bases outside gene matches: 7. From germline, CDR1 is SGHVS and CDR2 FQNEAQ. The CDR3 is made up of 16 amino acids. The sequence came from a man aged 50 to 59 who received an inactivated influenza vaccine. Sequencing was performed on PBMCs from blood, taken around 14 days before vaccination. This sequence joins TRBV7-8 and TRBJ2-7, with 11 positions matching TRBD2. The DNA for the CDR3 is TGTGCCAGCAGCCCAGCCGGGACTAGCGGATCCTACGAGCAGTACTTC. It is translated as CASSPAGTSGSYEQYF.